The 12 T cell receptor beta chains given below trace back to one sample, sequenced in a study of T cells in Graves' hyperthyroidism and ophthalmopathy. The TCR beta CDR3 regions underwent amplification using RNA transcripts as the source. Primed by the HTBI set, a first-round RT-PCR was run on the TCR CDR3. TCRdb re-analysed the multiplex PCR reads in MiXCR, keeping a single row per CDR3 protein. The data show around 260,000 distinct CDR3 sequences, less than 30% seen once. Sequences were obtained from blood. These receptor sequences come from a middle-aged man with Graves' hyperthyroidism that later progressed to Graves' ophthalmopathy.

This sequence joins TRBV6-1 and TRBJ1-2, with 9 bases matching TRBD1. CDR1 is MNHNS and CDR2 is SASEGT in the germline V gene. The J segment lost 3 bases and the V segment lost 6 bases, leaving 8 bases of the junction unmatched. CDR3 size: 15 residues. In nucleotides, the CDR3 is TGTGCCAGCAGCTTTAGACAGGGGGAGTACTATGGCTACACCTTC. Protein sequence: CASSFRQGEYYGYTF.

Many counts were recorded for this clonotype. This chain uses TRBV14 with TRBJ2-4, with D unclear. CDR3 length: 16 residues. The ends were cut back, 1 base at V and 2 bases at J, with 12 bases in the middle. Germline loops: CDR1 SGHDN, CDR2 FVKESK. CDR3 region: CASSQASAETKNIQYF. The CDR3 nucleotides read TGTGCCAGCAGCCAAGCTTCCGCTGAGACCAAAAACATTCAGTACTTC.

The sample holds many counts of this clonotype. The chain couples TRBV6-5 to TRBJ2-7; 7 bases map to TRBD1. Germline-derived CDR1 and CDR2 are MNHEY and SVGAGI. V lost 0 bases and J lost 1; bases outside the gene matches: 3. The CDR3 sequence is 15 residues long. This CDR3 reads CASSYSSTGSYEQYF. The CDR3 DNA follows: TGTGCCAGCAGTTACTCTTCGACAGGGTCCTACGAGCAGTACTTC.

Many counts were recorded for this clonotype. The chain carries TRBV7-2 and TRBJ1-2; D gene uncertain. CDR1 SGHTA and CDR2 FQGNSA come from the germline V gene. This CDR3 has 15 amino acids. V shed 3 bases and J shed 0 bases, with 11 bases lying between them. The CDR3 sequence: CASSFAHFANYGYTF. CDR3 in DNA: TGTGCCAGCAGCTTTGCCCACTTCGCTAACTATGGCTACACCTTC.

This clonotype has ten or more counts. The CDR3, as DNA: TGTGCCAGCAGTTTACCGGACGGAGAGACCCAGTACTTC. Protein sequence: CASSLPDGETQYF. The J gene is TRBJ2-5, the V gene TRBV28; D is unresolved. The V gene's germline CDR1 is MDHEN and CDR2 SYDVKM. The ends were cut back, 2 bases at V and 4 bases at J, with 8 bases in the middle. CDR3 length: 13 amino acids.

This clonotype was picked up a small number of times. The rearrangement uses TRBV12-3 or TRBV12-4 and TRBJ2-7, with 7 bases fitting TRBD2. J lost 1 base, V lost 3 bases, and 15 bases had no gene match. This CDR3 is built from 18 residues. The CDR3 is CASSLGEGHFGPSYEQYF. The DNA of the CDR3 is TGTGCCAGCAGTTTGGGGGAGGGCCACTTCGGTCCGTCCTACGAGCAGTACTTC.

This clonotype appeared many times. The chain employs TRBV29-1 and TRBJ2-7; perhaps D is TRBD1 or TRBD2 (5 bases each). CDR1 and CDR2 from the germline V gene are SQVTM and ANQGSEA. V gave up 2 bases and J gave up 5 bases, with 10 bases separating them. The CDR3 runs 12 residues. CDR3 bases: TGCAGCGTTGAACTAGGGGAGCACGAGCAGTACTTC. It encodes CSVELGEHEQYF.

This clonotype has just a few counts. The chain couples TRBV15 to TRBJ1-1; 10 nucleotides match TRBD1. J gave up 10 bases and V 8 bases, and 16 bases lay outside the gene matches. CDR1 LNHNV and CDR2 YYDKDF come from the germline V gene (reference sequence). The CDR3 consists of 15 residues. DNA for the CDR3: TGTGCCACCCACGATCCGGGACAGGGGCTGGAGGGAGCTTTCTTT. It translates to CATHDPGQGLEGAFF.

This clonotype was counted many times. The chain recombines TRBV20-1 with TRBJ1-5, with a possible D match to TRBD1 (6 bases). Germline assignment: CDR1 DFQATT and CDR2 SNEGSKA (reference sequence). Trimming stripped 5 bases from V and 0 bases from J, with 14 bases between. The CDR3 runs to 15 residues. CDR3 region: CSADQGYDSNQPQHF. The CDR3 DNA follows: TGCAGTGCTGACCAGGGGTACGATAGCAATCAGCCCCAGCATTTT.

The chain carries TRBV18 and TRBJ1-5; no reliable D call. The CDR3 contains 15 residues. The germline V gene encodes CDR1 KGHSH and CDR2 LQKENI. The ends were cut back, 5 bases at V and 0 bases at J, with 11 bases in the middle. The CDR3 loop is CASSSSGTSNQPQHF. CDR3 DNA: TGTGCCAGCTCATCCTCCGGAACTAGCAATCAGCCCCAGCATTTT.

Ten or more counts support this clonotype. This chain links TRBV10-3 with TRBJ2-7, with 9 bases fitting TRBD2. Germline trimming cut 8 bases from V and 2 bases from J; bases unmatched to any gene: 7. The CDR3 contains 14 residues. Germline loops: CDR1 ENHRY, CDR2 SYGVKD. CDR3 DNA: TGTGCCATCGCGGGGGGGACGCGGCCCTACGAGCAGTACTTC. Its translation is CAIAGGTRPYEQYF.

This clonotype was recorded at least ten times. The chain uses TRBV5-4 and TRBJ1-2; D call uncertain. CDR1 and CDR2 (germline): SGHNT, YYREEE (reference sequence). This CDR3 is built from 13 residues. Trimming took off 9 bases at V and 0 bases at J, with 12 bases between the two ends. The CDR3 is CATRGEPNYGYTF. For the CDR3, the DNA is TGTGCCACCCGAGGAGAACCTAACTATGGCTACACCTTC.